This TCR beta chain was sequenced during a study of neurological immune-mediated disorders. Overall study findings and caveats: HTLV-1-associated myelopathy had the most TCR clonal expansion, and multiple sclerosis had the least, less than healthy controls.

Template-switch 5'RACE cDNA synthesis added a 10-nucleotide unique molecular identifier. Sequencing of 15-18 subjects in each run yielded over 160 million TCR-beta sequences. TCRdb fed the 5' RACE reads into MiXCR, producing one record per CDR3 protein. The sample shows tens of thousands of distinct CDR3 sequences, under 30% of them seen only once. This CDR3 is built from 17 residues. Germline V gene sequence: CDR1 MNHEY, CDR2 SVGAGI. Unmatched junction bases numbered 14, after V lost 10 bases and J lost 1 base. Time point denoted: technical triplicate 2. 2 million PBMCs stored at -80 C were the source of the unsorted libraries. This clonotype was found many times. Its antigen remains unidentified.

This sequence was found in a man aged 60 to 69 with HTLV-1-associated myelopathy (HAM/TSP). Sequencing was performed on PBMCs. The gene calls are TRBV6-5 and TRBJ2-1; the match to TRBD2 covers 9 bases. CDR3 sequence reads: CANPKGREGRSYNEQFF. CDR3 sequence (DNA): TGTGCCAACCCCAAGGGGCGGGAGGGCCGGTCCTACAATGAGCAGTTCTTC.